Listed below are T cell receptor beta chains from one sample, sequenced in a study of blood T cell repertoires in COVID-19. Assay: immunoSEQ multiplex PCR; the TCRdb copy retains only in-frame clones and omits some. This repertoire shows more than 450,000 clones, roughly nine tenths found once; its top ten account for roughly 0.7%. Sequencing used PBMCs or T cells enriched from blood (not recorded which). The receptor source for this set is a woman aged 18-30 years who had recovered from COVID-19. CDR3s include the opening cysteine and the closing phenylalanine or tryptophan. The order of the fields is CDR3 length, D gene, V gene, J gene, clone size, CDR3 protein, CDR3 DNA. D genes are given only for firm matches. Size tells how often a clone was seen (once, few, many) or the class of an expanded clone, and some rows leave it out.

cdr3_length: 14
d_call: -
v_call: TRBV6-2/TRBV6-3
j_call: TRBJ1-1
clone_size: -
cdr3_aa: CASSLPGGGTEAFF
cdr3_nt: TGTGCCAGCAGTCTGCCGGGGGGGGGCACTGAAGCTTTCTTT

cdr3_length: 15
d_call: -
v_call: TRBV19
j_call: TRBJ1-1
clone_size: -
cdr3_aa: CASSTLFAGKTEAFF
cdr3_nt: TGTGCCAGTAGTACTTTGTTCGCGGGAAAAACTGAAGCTTTCTTT

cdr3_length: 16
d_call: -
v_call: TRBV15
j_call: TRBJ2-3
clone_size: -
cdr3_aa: CATSRGGLASTDTQYF
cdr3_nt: TGTGCCACCAGCAGAGGAGGACTCGCTAGCACAGATACGCAGTATTTT

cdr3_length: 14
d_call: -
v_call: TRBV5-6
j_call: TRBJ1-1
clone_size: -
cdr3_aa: CASSPLRESAEAFF
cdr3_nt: TGTGCCAGCAGCCCCCTTCGGGAAAGCGCTGAAGCTTTCTTT

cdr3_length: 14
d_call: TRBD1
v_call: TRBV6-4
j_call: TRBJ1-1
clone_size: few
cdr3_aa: CASSETGDVTEAFF
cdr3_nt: TGTGCCAGCAGTGAAACAGGGGATGTGACTGAAGCTTTCTTT

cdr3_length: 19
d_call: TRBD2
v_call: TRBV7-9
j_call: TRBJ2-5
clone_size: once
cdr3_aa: CASSFSTSGGFLTAETQYF
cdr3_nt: TGTGCCAGCAGCTTTTCGACTAGCGGGGGGTTCTTAACAGCGGAGACCCAGTACTTC

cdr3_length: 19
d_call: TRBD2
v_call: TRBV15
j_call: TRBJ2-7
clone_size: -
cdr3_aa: CATRTEVLAGGSYSYEQYF
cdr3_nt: TGTGCCACCAGAACCGAGGTACTGGCGGGGGGCTCCTACTCCTACGAGCAGTACTTC

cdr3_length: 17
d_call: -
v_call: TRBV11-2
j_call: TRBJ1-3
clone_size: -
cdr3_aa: CASSLDAGHYSGNTIYF
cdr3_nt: TGTGCCAGCAGCTTAGATGCAGGGCACTACTCTGGAAACACCATATATTTT

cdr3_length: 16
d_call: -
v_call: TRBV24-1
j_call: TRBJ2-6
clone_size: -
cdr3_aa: CATSKQGESGANVLTF
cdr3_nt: TGTGCCACCAGTAAACAGGGAGAATCTGGGGCCAACGTCCTGACTTTC

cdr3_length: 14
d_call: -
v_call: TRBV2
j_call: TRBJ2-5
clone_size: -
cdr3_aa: CASSEGQPRETQYF
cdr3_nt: TGTGCCAGCAGTGAAGGGCAGCCGAGGGAGACCCAGTACTTC

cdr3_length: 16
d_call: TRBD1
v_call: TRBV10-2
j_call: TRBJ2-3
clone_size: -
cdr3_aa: CASSEQGERGTDTQYF
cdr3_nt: TGCGCCAGCAGTGAACAGGGGGAGAGGGGCACAGATACGCAGTATTTT

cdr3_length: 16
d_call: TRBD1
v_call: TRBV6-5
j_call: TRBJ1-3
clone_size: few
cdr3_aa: CASSYSGQGRGNTIYF
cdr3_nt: TGTGCCAGCAGTTACTCCGGACAGGGAAGGGGAAACACCATATATTTT

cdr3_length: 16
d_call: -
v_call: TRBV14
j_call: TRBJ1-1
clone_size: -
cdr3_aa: CASSLEEKDWNTEAFF
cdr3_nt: TGTGCCAGCAGCCTCGAGGAGAAGGACTGGAACACTGAAGCTTTCTTT

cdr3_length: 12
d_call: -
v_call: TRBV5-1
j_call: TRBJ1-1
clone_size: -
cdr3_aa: CASSALQGPAFF
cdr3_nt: TGCGCCAGCAGCGCTTTACAGGGCCCGGCTTTCTTT

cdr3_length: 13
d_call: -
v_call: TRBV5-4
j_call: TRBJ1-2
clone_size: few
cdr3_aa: CASSRSGLYGYTF
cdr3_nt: TGTGCCAGTAGTCGATCGGGACTCTATGGCTACACCTTC

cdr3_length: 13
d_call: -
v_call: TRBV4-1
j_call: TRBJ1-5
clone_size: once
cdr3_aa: CASSRSSNQPQHF
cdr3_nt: TGCGCCAGCAGCCGGAGTAGCAATCAGCCCCAGCATTTT

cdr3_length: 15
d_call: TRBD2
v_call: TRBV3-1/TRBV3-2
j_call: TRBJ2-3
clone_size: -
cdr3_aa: CASSQGLGGTDTQYF
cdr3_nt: TGTGCCAGCAGCCAGGGACTAGGGGGGACAGATACGCAGTATTTT

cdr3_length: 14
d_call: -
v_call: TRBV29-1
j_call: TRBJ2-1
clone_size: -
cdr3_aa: CSVGPRTAYNEQFF
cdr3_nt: TGCAGCGTGGGCCCGAGAACAGCCTACAATGAGCAGTTCTTC

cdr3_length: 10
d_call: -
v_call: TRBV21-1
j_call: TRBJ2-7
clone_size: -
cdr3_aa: CASMGTGGFF
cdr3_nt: TGTGCCAGCATGGGAACAGGGGGTTTCTTC

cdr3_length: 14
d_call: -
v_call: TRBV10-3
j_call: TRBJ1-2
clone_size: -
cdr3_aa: CAISEQGLEVGYTF
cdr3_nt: TGTGCCATCAGTGAGCAAGGCCTCGAGGTCGGCTACACCTTC

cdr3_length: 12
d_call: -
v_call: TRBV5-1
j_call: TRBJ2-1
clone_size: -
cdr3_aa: CASSTSGNEQFF
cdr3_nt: TGCGCCAGCAGCACGTCAGGGAATGAGCAGTTCTTC

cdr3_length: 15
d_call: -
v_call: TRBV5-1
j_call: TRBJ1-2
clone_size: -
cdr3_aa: CASSPDTGSTYGYTF
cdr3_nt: TGCGCCAGCAGCCCCGATACAGGGTCGACCTATGGCTACACCTTC

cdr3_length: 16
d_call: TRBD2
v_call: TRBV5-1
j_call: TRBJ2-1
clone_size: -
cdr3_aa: CASSLAASGSYNEQFF
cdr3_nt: TGCGCCAGCAGCTTGGCGGCTAGCGGCTCCTACAATGAGCAGTTCTTC

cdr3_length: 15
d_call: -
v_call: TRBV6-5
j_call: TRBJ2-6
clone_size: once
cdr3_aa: CASSYDSTGANVLTF
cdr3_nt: TGTGCCAGCAGTTACGACAGCACTGGGGCCAACGTCCTGACTTTC

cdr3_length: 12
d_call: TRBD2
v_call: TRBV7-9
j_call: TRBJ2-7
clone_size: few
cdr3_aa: CASLGEGLKQYF
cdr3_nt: TGTGCCAGCCTGGGGGAGGGGTTGAAGCAGTACTTC

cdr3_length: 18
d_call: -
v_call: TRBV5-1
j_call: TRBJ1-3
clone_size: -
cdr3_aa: CASSLGLQALSYGNTIYF
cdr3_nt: TGCGCCAGCAGCTTGGGGTTGCAGGCTCTATCATATGGAAACACCATATATTTT

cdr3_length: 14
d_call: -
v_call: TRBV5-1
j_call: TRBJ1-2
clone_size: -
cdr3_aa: CASSLAQGSYGYTF
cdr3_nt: TGCGCCAGCAGCTTGGCCCAGGGGAGCTATGGCTACACCTTC

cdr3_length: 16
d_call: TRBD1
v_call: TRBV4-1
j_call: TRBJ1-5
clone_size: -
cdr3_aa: CASSPRTGYGNQPQHF
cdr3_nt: TGCGCCAGCAGCCCACGGACAGGGTATGGCAATCAGCCCCAGCATTTT

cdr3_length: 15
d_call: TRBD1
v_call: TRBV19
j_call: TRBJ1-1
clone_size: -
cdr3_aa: CASSITGGGDTEAFF
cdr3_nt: TGTGCCAGTAGTATCACAGGGGGAGGGGACACTGAAGCTTTCTTT

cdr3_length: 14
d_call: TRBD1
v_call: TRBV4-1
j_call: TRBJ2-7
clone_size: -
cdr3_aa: CASSPFGQGYEQYF
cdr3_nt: TGCGCCAGCAGCCCCTTCGGACAGGGGTACGAGCAGTACTTC

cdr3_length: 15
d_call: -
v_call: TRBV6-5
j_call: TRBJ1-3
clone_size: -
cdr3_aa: CASTGQPFSGNTIYF
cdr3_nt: TGTGCCAGCACAGGACAGCCCTTCTCTGGAAACACCATATATTTT

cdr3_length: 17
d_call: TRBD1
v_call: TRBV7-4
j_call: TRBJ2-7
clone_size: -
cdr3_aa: CASYWDRGSRSSYEQYF
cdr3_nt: TGTGCCAGTTATTGGGACAGGGGGTCGAGGAGCTCCTACGAGCAGTACTTC

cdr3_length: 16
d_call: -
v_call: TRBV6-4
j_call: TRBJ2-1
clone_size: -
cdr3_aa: CASSDVGGTDYNEQFF
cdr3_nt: TGTGCCAGCAGTGATGTTGGGGGGACGGATTACAATGAGCAGTTCTTC

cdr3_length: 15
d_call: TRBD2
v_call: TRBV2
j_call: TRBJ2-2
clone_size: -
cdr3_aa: CASTGTSLNTGELFF
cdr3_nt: TGTGCCAGCACCGGGACTAGTCTGAACACCGGGGAGCTGTTTTTT

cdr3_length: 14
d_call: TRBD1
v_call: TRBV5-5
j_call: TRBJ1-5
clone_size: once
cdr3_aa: CASSWDRANQPQHF
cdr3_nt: TGTGCCAGCAGCTGGGACAGGGCGAATCAGCCCCAGCATTTT

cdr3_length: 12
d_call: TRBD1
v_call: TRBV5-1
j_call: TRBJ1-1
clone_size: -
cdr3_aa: CASSAQGDEAFF
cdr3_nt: TGCGCCAGCAGCGCACAGGGGGATGAAGCTTTCTTT

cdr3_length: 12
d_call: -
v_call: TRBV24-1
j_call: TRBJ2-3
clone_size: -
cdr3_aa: CATSFGGNTQYF
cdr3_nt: TGTGCCACCAGTTTTGGAGGCAATACGCAGTATTTT

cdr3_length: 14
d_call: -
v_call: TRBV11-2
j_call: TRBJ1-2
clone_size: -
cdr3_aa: CASSLDGGQHGYTF
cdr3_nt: TGTGCCAGCAGCTTAGATGGGGGACAACATGGCTACACCTTC

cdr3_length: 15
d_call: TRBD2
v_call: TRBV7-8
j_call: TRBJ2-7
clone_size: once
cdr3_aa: CASSFSAGGMYEQYF
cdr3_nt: TGTGCCAGCAGCTTCTCCGCGGGGGGCATGTACGAGCAGTACTTC

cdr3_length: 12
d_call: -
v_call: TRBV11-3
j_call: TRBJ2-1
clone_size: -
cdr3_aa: CASSLGDNEQFF
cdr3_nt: TGTGCCAGCAGCTTAGGAGACAATGAGCAGTTCTTC

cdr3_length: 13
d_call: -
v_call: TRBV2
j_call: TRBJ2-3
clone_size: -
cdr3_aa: CASSGAGRDTQYF
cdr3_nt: TGTGCCAGCAGCGGAGCAGGGAGGGATACGCAGTATTTT

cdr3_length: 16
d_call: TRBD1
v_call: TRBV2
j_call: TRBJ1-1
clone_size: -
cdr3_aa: CASSDGDRGRDTEAFF
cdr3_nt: TGTGCCAGCAGTGATGGGGACAGGGGTAGGGACACTGAAGCTTTCTTT

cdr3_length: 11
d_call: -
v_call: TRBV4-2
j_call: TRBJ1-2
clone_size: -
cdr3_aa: CASSSGDGYTF
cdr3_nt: TGTGCCAGCAGTTCAGGGGATGGCTACACCTTC

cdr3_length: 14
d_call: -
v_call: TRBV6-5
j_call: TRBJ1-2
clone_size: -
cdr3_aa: CASSPRQRAYGYTF
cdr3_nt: TGTGCCAGCAGCCCCAGGCAGAGGGCCTATGGCTACACCTTC

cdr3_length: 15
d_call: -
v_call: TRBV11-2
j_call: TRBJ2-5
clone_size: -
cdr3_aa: CASSLAFSGKETQYF
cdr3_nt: TGTGCCAGCAGCTTAGCCTTTAGCGGTAAAGAGACCCAGTACTTC

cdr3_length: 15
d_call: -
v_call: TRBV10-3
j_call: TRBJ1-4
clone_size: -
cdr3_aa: CAISESGRLDEKLFF
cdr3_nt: TGTGCCATCAGTGAGTCCGGCCGCCTAGATGAAAAACTGTTTTTT

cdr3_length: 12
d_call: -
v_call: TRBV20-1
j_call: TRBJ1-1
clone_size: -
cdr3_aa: CSASTANTEAFF
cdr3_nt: TGCAGTGCTAGTACAGCCAACACTGAAGCTTTCTTT

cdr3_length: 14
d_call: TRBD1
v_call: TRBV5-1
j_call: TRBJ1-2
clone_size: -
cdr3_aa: CASSTRDRNYGYTF
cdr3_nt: TGCGCCAGCAGCACCCGGGACAGGAACTATGGCTACACCTTC

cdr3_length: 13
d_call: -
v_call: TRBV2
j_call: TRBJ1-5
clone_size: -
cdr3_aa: CASSTGVNLPQHF
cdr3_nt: TGTGCCAGCAGTACAGGTGTCAACCTGCCCCAGCATTTT

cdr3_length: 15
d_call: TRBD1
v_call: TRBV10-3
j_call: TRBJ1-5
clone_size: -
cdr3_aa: CAISESGTDTQPQHF
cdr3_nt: TGTGCCATCAGTGAGTCTGGGACAGACACTCAGCCCCAGCATTTT

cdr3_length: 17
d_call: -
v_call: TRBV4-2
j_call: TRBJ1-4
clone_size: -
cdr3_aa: CASSQVSWDSDLEKLFF
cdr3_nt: TGTGCCAGCAGCCAAGTCTCCTGGGACTCGGACCTTGAAAAACTGTTTTTT